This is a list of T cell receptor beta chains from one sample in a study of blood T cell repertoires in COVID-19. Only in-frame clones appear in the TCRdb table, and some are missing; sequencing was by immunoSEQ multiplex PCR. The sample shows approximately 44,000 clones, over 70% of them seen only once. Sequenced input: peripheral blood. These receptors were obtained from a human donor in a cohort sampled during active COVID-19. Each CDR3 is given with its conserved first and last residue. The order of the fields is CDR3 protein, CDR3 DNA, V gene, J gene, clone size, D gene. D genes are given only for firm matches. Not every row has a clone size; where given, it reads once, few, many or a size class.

CDR3: CASSEYPANYGYTF; DNA: TGTGCCAGCAGTGAATACCCAGCTAACTATGGCTACACCTTC; V: TRBV25-1; J: TRBJ1-2; size: once; D: -
CDR3: CATSRERRGGQDTQYF; DNA: TGTGCCACCAGCAGAGAACGGCGGGGGGGCCAGGATACGCAGTATTTT; V: TRBV15; J: TRBJ2-3; size: -; D: TRBD2
CDR3: CASTITIGTVGGTQYF; DNA: TGTGCCAGCACGATCACTATCGGGACAGTAGGAGGTACGCAGTATTTT; V: TRBV18; J: TRBJ2-3; size: -; D: TRBD1
CDR3: CASSQELAATGELFF; DNA: TGTGCCAGCAGCCAAGAGCTAGCGGCCACCGGGGAGCTGTTTTTT; V: TRBV3-1/TRBV3-2; J: TRBJ2-2; size: -; D: TRBD2
CDR3: CASSPEVGTQYF; DNA: TGCGCCAGCAGCCCTGAAGTCGGGACCCAGTACTTC; V: TRBV5-1; J: TRBJ2-5; size: -; D: -
CDR3: CASSGPGTSSAGELFF; DNA: TGCGCCAGCAGTGGGCCCGGGACTAGCTCCGCCGGGGAGCTGTTTTTT; V: TRBV10-1; J: TRBJ2-2; size: -; D: TRBD2
CDR3: CASRPPGQKHHEQFF; DNA: TGTGCCAGCAGGCCGCCGGGACAGAAGCATCATGAGCAGTTCTTC; V: TRBV6-5; J: TRBJ2-1; size: -; D: TRBD1
CDR3: CASRGGANGNEKLFF; DNA: TGTGCCAGCCGGGGGGGGGCTAACGGTAATGAAAAACTGTTTTTT; V: TRBV2; J: TRBJ1-4; size: -; D: -
CDR3: CASSPSETQYF; DNA: TGTGCCAGCAGCCCTAGTGAGACCCAGTACTTC; V: TRBV7-2; J: TRBJ2-5; size: -; D: -
CDR3: CASKSRGGLREKLFF; DNA: TGTGCCAGCAAGTCGCGAGGAGGGCTTCGAGAAAAACTGTTTTTT; V: TRBV7-2; J: TRBJ1-4; size: -; D: -
CDR3: CASSAKGLRGFYEQYF; DNA: TGTGCCAGCTCAGCCAAGGGTTTGAGGGGGTTCTACGAGCAGTACTTC; V: TRBV18; J: TRBJ2-7; size: -; D: -
CDR3: CAISERRGTNEKLFF; DNA: TGTGCCATCAGTGAGAGGAGGGGAACTAATGAAAAACTGTTTTTT; V: TRBV10-3; J: TRBJ1-4; size: -; D: -
CDR3: CASSQEQMGMHEQFF; DNA: TGTGCCAGCAGCCAAGAACAGATGGGTATGCATGAGCAGTTCTTC; V: TRBV4-2; J: TRBJ2-1; size: -; D: -
CDR3: CASSFGASGSYEQYF; DNA: TGTGCCAGCAGCTTTGGCGCTAGCGGGTCCTACGAGCAGTACTTC; V: TRBV7-2; J: TRBJ2-7; size: -; D: TRBD2
CDR3: CASSLVSGVNNEQFF; DNA: TGCGCCAGCAGCTTGGTTAGCGGGGTAAACAATGAACAGTTCTTC; V: TRBV5-1; J: TRBJ2-1; size: -; D: TRBD2
CDR3: CASSLYSGTDTQYF; DNA: TGTGCCAGCAGCCTTTACTCGGGCACAGATACGCAGTATTTT; V: TRBV7-9; J: TRBJ2-3; size: -; D: -
CDR3: CASSTRYRGGAGGTQYF; DNA: TGTGCCAGTAGTACGAGATATCGCGGGGGGGCCGGTGGTACGCAGTATTTT; V: TRBV19; J: TRBJ2-3; size: few; D: TRBD2
CDR3: CASSPLGQGAEGYTF; DNA: TGCGCCAGCAGCCCATTGGGACAGGGGGCTGAGGGCTACACCTTC; V: TRBV5-1; J: TRBJ1-2; size: once; D: TRBD1
CDR3: CAISEGDKVAKNIQYF; DNA: TGTGCCATCAGTGAGGGGGACAAAGTAGCCAAAAACATTCAGTACTTC; V: TRBV10-3; J: TRBJ2-4; size: once; D: -
CDR3: CASGSQTTNTGELFF; DNA: TGTGCTAGTGGTTCACAAACTACGAACACCGGGGAGCTGTTTTTT; V: TRBV12-5; J: TRBJ2-2; size: -; D: -
CDR3: CASSRGNQPQHF; DNA: TGTGCCAGCAGCCGGGGCAATCAGCCCCAGCATTTT; V: TRBV2; J: TRBJ1-5; size: -; D: -
CDR3: CASSLVSDTQYF; DNA: TGCGCCAGCAGCTTGGTATCGGATACGCAGTATTTT; V: TRBV5-1; J: TRBJ2-3; size: -; D: -
CDR3: CAWSNDRARTLHF; DNA: TGTGCCTGGAGTAACGACAGGGCTCGGACCCTCCACTTT; V: TRBV30; J: TRBJ1-6; size: few; D: TRBD1
CDR3: CSASKEGITDTQYF; DNA: TGCAGTGCTAGTAAGGAGGGTATCACAGATACGCAGTATTTT; V: TRBV20-1; J: TRBJ2-3; size: -; D: -
CDR3: CSVVPPSTGELFF; DNA: TGCAGCGTTGTTCCCCCGTCCACCGGGGAGCTGTTTTTT; V: TRBV29-1; J: TRBJ2-2; size: -; D: -
CDR3: CASSLVGVSYNEQFF; DNA: TGTGCCAGCAGCTTAGTCGGGGTTTCCTACAATGAGCAGTTCTTC; V: TRBV11-2; J: TRBJ2-1; size: -; D: -
CDR3: CASSGGPMDTGKGYEQYF; DNA: TGCGCCAGCAGTGGTGGACCTATGGACACCGGAAAAGGTTACGAGCAGTACTTC; V: TRBV5-1; J: TRBJ2-7; size: -; D: -
CDR3: CASSYPGQGVRNTGELFF; DNA: TGTGCCAGCAGCTACCCGGGACAGGGAGTTCGGAACACCGGGGAGCTGTTTTTT; V: TRBV7-6; J: TRBJ2-2; size: -; D: TRBD1
CDR3: CASSVLAGTDTQYF; DNA: TGTGCCAGCAGTGTCCTAGCGGGGACGGATACGCAGTATTTT; V: TRBV6-4; J: TRBJ2-3; size: once; D: TRBD2
CDR3: CTSSQDRTIWETQYF; DNA: TGCACCAGCAGCCAAGATCGGACAATCTGGGAGACCCAGTACTTC; V: TRBV1; J: TRBJ2-5; size: -; D: -
CDR3: CASSLNSFSYEQYF; DNA: TGTGCCAGCAGCTTAAACTCATTTTCCTACGAGCAGTACTTC; V: TRBV9; J: TRBJ2-7; size: -; D: -
CDR3: CASREWTTNQPQHF; DNA: TGTGCCAGCAGGGAGTGGACAACCAATCAGCCCCAGCATTTT; V: TRBV6-5; J: TRBJ1-5; size: -; D: -
CDR3: CATGLASPDTQYF; DNA: TGTGCCACAGGACTAGCATCTCCAGATACGCAGTATTTT; V: TRBV24-1; J: TRBJ2-3; size: -; D: TRBD2
CDR3: CASSPATLSDPYTF; DNA: TGTGCCAGCTCTCCAGCTACACTATCAGACCCCTACACCTTC; V: TRBV18; J: TRBJ1-2; size: -; D: -
CDR3: CATSDQMPGRGQYF; DNA: TGTGCCACCAGTGATCAGATGCCGGGGCGGGGGCAGTATTTT; V: TRBV24-1; J: TRBJ2-3; size: -; D: -
CDR3: CASSVNFQPQHF; DNA: TGTGCCAGCAGCGTCAACTTTCAGCCCCAGCATTTT; V: TRBV7-2; J: TRBJ1-5; size: -; D: -
CDR3: CASRELDNSPLHF; DNA: TGCGCCAGCAGGGAGCTAGATAATTCACCCCTCCACTTT; V: TRBV5-1; J: TRBJ1-6; size: -; D: -
CDR3: CASSLEAGKTEQFF; DNA: TGCGCCAGCAGCTTGGAGGCGGGGAAGACTGAGCAGTTCTTC; V: TRBV5-1; J: TRBJ2-1; size: -; D: -
CDR3: CAVRSSSYNEQFF; DNA: TGTGCCGTCCGGTCGAGCTCCTACAATGAGCAGTTCTTC; V: TRBV24-1; J: TRBJ2-1; size: -; D: -
CDR3: CASSPRQGVDQPQHF; DNA: TGTGCCAGCTCACCCAGACAGGGGGTGGATCAGCCCCAGCATTTT; V: TRBV18; J: TRBJ1-5; size: -; D: TRBD1
CDR3: CASMRTVNEKLFF; DNA: TGCGCCAGCATGAGGACAGTTAATGAAAAACTGTTTTTT; V: TRBV4-1; J: TRBJ1-4; size: -; D: -
CDR3: CASSFGGTGSYEQYF; DNA: TGCGCCAGCAGCTTCGGGGGGACAGGGTCCTACGAGCAGTACTTC; V: TRBV5-1; J: TRBJ2-7; size: -; D: TRBD1